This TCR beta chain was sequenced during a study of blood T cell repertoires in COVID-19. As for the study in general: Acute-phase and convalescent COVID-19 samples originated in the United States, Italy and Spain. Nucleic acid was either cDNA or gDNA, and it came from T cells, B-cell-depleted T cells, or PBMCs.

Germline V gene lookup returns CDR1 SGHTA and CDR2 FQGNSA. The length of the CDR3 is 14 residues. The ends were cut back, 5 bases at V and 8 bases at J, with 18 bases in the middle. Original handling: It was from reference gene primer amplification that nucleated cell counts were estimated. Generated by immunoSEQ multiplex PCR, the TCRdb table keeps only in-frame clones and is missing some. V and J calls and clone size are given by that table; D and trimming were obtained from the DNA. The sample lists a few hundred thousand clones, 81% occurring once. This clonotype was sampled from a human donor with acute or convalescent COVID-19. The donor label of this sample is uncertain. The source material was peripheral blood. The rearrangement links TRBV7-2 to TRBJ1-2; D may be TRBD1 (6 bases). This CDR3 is CASSPTRAGVGYTF. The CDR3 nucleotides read TGTGCCAGCAGCCCCACAAGGGCAGGGGTAGGCTACACCTTC.